This T cell receptor beta chain appears in the sequencing data of a study of identifying expanded T cells in peripheral blood. Germline V gene sequence: CDR1 SQVTM, CDR2 ANQGSEA. CDR3 size: 15 residues. With V trimmed by 3 bases and J by 6 bases, 5 bases remained unmatched. Study-wide results and limits: Differentially abundant clones: about 1.1 between replicates, roughly 16 at roughly 15 days, less than 20 at four. Across healthy donors, higher total template counts meant significantly greater roughly two-week count variance.

Note on this clone: Its antigen is unidentified.

The method was immunoSEQ multiplex PCR; TCRdb's version includes in-frame clones alone and lacks a portion of them. The sample records roughly 100,000 clones, about nine tenths being singletons. Healthy donors had no documented immune events, such as infections, while sampled. This TCR derives from a person aged 18 to 75 in good health. The specimen was blood. The V gene is TRBV29-1, the J gene TRBJ2-1, with 13 bases aligning to TRBD2. The CDR3 DNA sequence: TGCAGCGTTGACCGACTAGCGGGAGGTTTCAATGAGCAGTTCTTC. Translating it yields CSVDRLAGGFNEQFF.